These 5 T cell receptor beta chains share one sample of origin, sequenced in a study of cytomegalovirus exposure and HLA in healthy donors. The PCR used 60 Vbeta and 13 Jbeta primers. Using immunoSEQ multiplex PCR, the repertoire was profiled, and TCRdb retains in-frame clones only, with some absent. This table holds roughly 150,000 clones, roughly three quarters found once. Sequencing used PBMCs. These TCRs come from a woman in her 40s in good health and CMV-seronegative.

This clone occurred a few times. The rearrangement joins TRBV6-5 to TRBJ1-5; D is perhaps TRBD1 (5 bases). Per germline, CDR1 MNHEY and CDR2 SVGAGI. The CDR3 covers 14 residues. V was cut by 6 bases and J by 2 bases, with 11 bases left in between. The CDR3 is CASSPWGGNQPQHF. The CDR3 coding sequence is TGTGCCAGCAGCCCGTGGGGGGGCAATCAGCCCCAGCATTTT.

The chain uses TRBV28 and TRBJ1-1; D might be TRBD1 (5 bases). Germline V gives CDR1 MDHEN, CDR2 SYDVKM. The CDR3 runs 13 residues. V shed 6 bases and J shed 7 bases, with 15 bases lying between them. The chain's CDR3 is CASRIQGPFEAFF. DNA of the CDR3: TGTGCCAGCAGGATTCAGGGTCCCTTTGAAGCTTTCTTT.

V usage is TRBV12-5 and J usage is TRBJ2-5; D is possibly TRBD1 (6 bases). CDR1 and CDR2 (germline): LGHNT, FRNRAP. Between the trimmed V and J ends, which lost 2 bases and 7 bases, there was a span of 14 bases. The CDR3 is made up of 14 amino acids. The CDR3 sequence is CASGLPGQSGTQYF. The CDR3 DNA reads as TGTGCTAGTGGTTTGCCTGGACAGTCCGGGACCCAGTACTTC.

This clone occurred a few times. The rearrangement joins TRBV19 to TRBJ1-3, with 7 bases matching TRBD1. With V trimmed by 9 bases and J by 2 bases, 4 bases remained unmatched. The germline gives CDR1 LNHDA, CDR2 SQIVND (reference sequence). The CDR3 runs to 13 residues. The CDR3 sequence: CASDRVAGNTIYF. CDR3 DNA sequence: TGTGCCAGCGACAGGGTGGCTGGAAACACCATATATTTT.

V usage is TRBV9 and J usage is TRBJ1-2; possible D gene TRBD1, 5 bases. Trimming removed 0 bases from V and 6 bases from J, with 18 bases in between. There are 16 residues in the CDR3. CDR1 SGDLS and CDR2 YYNGEE come from the germline V gene. CDR3 region: CASSVDVREGTHGYTF. CDR3 coding DNA: TGTGCCAGCAGCGTAGATGTTAGGGAGGGGACCCATGGCTACACCTTC.